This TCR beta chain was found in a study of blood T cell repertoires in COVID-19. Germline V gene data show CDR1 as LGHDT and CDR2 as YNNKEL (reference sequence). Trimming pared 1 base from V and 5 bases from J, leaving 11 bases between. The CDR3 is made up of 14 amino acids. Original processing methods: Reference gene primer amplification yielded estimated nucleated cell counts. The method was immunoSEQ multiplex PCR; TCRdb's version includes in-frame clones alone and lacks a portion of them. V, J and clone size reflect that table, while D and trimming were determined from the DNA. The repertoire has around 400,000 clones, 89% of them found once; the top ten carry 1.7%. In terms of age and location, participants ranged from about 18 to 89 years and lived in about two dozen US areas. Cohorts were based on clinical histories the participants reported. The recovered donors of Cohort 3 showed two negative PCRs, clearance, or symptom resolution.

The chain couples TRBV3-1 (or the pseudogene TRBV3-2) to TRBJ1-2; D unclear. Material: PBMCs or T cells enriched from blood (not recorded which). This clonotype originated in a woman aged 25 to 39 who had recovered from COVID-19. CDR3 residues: CASSQASGWYGYTF. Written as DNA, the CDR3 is TGTGCCAGCAGCCAAGCCTCGGGGTGGTATGGCTACACCTTC.